The 18 T cell receptor beta chains below were found in one sample sequenced in a study of CD8 T cells in ankylosing spondylitis (dated by TCRdb to between 2016 and 2019). The library was built by means of 5' RACE. Sequencing instrument: Illumina HiSeq 2500. TCRdb ran its own pipeline on the public reads, namely fastp trimming at Q25 and MiXCR clone calling, and kept in-frame beta chains. Rows merge per CDR3 protein into single entries with the most common DNA and genes. The sample has approximately 42,000 distinct CDR3 sequences on record, 4% of them singletons. About 4% of the sample comes from the top ten. The sample comprised blood, either unsorted or a sorted T cell fraction (not recorded which). Receptors originate from a female donor with ankylosing spondylitis or in good health (not recorded which).

This clonotype showed up many times. The rearrangement uses TRBV9 and TRBJ2-5; the match to TRBD2 covers 7 bases. Germline V gives CDR1 SGDLS, CDR2 YYNGEE. This CDR3 has 13 amino acids. With 4 bases clipped from V and 2 bases from J, the junction kept 2 bases outside the gene matches. CDR3 sequence: CASSPGLQETQYF. The CDR3, as DNA: TGTGCCAGCAGCCCGGGACTACAAGAGACCCAGTACTTC. The variable domain in full, completed from reference TRBV9 and TRBJ2-5, reads DSGVTQTPKHLITATGQRVTLRCSPRSGDLSVYWYQQSLDQGLQFLIQYYNGEERAKGNILERFSAQQFPDLHSELNLSSLELGDSALYFCASSPGLQETQYFGPGTRLLVL.

This clonotype occurred many times. J is TRBJ1-1 and V is TRBV9, with a weak D call TRBD1 (5 bases). CDR3 length: 15 residues. V lost 0 bases to trimming and J lost 4 bases, with 13 bases between them. The V gene's germline CDR1 is SGDLS and CDR2 YYNGEE. The CDR3 spells CASSVGAGSSTEAFF. The CDR3 region has the DNA TGTGCCAGCAGCGTAGGTGCAGGGTCGAGCACTGAAGCTTTCTTT.

This clonotype ranks as medium-sized. J is TRBJ1-2 and V is TRBV9; TRBD1 aligns across 8 bases. J was trimmed by 6 bases and V by 0 bases; bases with no gene match: 1. Germline CDR1 is SGDLS and CDR2 is YYNGEE. This CDR3 contains 13 residues. DNA for the CDR3: TGTGCCAGCAGCGTAGCGGACAGGGATGGCTACACCTTC. Its translation: CASSVADRDGYTF.

The sample holds many counts of this clonotype. The V call is TRBV9, the J call TRBJ2-1; D is uncertain. CDR1 and CDR2 (germline): SGDLS, YYNGEE. The CDR3 is made up of 13 amino acids. With 1 base removed from V and 6 bases from J, the gap between germline ends came to 8 bases. CDR3 DNA: TGTGCCAGCAGCGTACCCCTTGGCAATGAGCAGTTCTTC. This sequence encodes CASSVPLGNEQFF.

This clonotype was seen many times. The V and J genes are TRBV9 and TRBJ1-4, with D possibly matching TRBD1 (5 bases). Trimming took 4 bases from V and 6 from J, leaving 13 bases between them. Germline CDR1 reads SGDLS; CDR2 reads YYNGEE. This CDR3 has 14 residues. The CDR3 nucleotides read TGTGCCAGCAGCTTCGGGACCGCTGATGAAAAACTGTTTTTT. As protein: CASSFGTADEKLFF. Looking up the rest from reference TRBV9 and TRBJ1-4 gives the full variable domain: DSGVTQTPKHLITATGQRVTLRCSPRSGDLSVYWYQQSLDQGLQFLIQYYNGEERAKGNILERFSAQQFPDLHSELNLSSLELGDSALYFCASSFGTADEKLFFGSGTQLSVL.

In this sample, this clonotype turned up many times. CDR3 loop: CASSGGLNTEAFF. CDR3 nucleotides: TGTGCCAGCAGCGGGGGCCTGAACACTGAAGCTTTCTTT. This rearrangement joins TRBV9 to TRBJ1-1; D is possibly TRBD1 (5 bases). Trimming took off 3 bases at V and 0 bases at J, with 6 bases between the two ends. CDR3 length: 13 amino acids. In germline, CDR1 is SGDLS, CDR2 YYNGEE.

This clonotype appeared a few times. The chain is built from TRBV9 and TRBJ1-5; D is possibly TRBD1 (5 bases). The CDR3 has 14 amino acids. V dropped 3 bases and J dropped 0 bases, with 7 bases sitting between them. Germline V gene lookup returns CDR1 SGDLS and CDR2 YYNGEE. CDR3 DNA: TGTGCCAGCAGCGGACAGAATAGCAATCAGCCCCAGCATTTT. Translating gives CASSGQNSNQPQHF.

This clonotype has a count of ten or more. The V and J genes are TRBV9 and TRBJ2-7; unclear D gene. This CDR3 has 17 amino acids. CDR1 is SGDLS and CDR2 is YYNGEE in the germline V gene. Trimming left V 4 bases short and J 1 base short, with 21 bases between. The CDR3 region is CASSSGGPGRNSYEQYF. In DNA form, the CDR3 reads TGTGCCAGCAGCTCAGGTGGGCCCGGACGGAATTCCTACGAGCAGTACTTC.

In this sample, this clonotype turned up a few times. The chain carries TRBV9 and TRBJ2-3; either TRBD1 or TRBD2 may fit D (6 bases each). The CDR3 length is 16 residues. The germline V gene encodes CDR1 SGDLS and CDR2 YYNGEE. V was trimmed by 0 bases and J by 0 bases, leaving 11 bases between them. In DNA form, the CDR3 reads TGTGCCAGCAGCGTAGCGGGGGCCGGAAGCACAGATACGCAGTATTTT. Protein sequence: CASSVAGAGSTDTQYF.

This clonotype has a count of ten or more. This chain connects TRBV9 to TRBJ2-3; weak D call: TRBD2 (5 bases). The germline V and J ends were trimmed by 5 bases and 0 bases, with 13 bases remaining between them. From germline, CDR1 is SGDLS and CDR2 YYNGEE. This CDR3 spans 15 amino acids. In nucleotides, the CDR3 is TGTGCCAGCAGTAAGGACTTATCCAGCACAGATACGCAGTATTTT. As protein: CASSKDLSSTDTQYF. Supplemented by reference TRBV9 and TRBJ2-3, the full variable domain reads DSGVTQTPKHLITATGQRVTLRCSPRSGDLSVYWYQQSLDQGLQFLIQYYNGEERAKGNILERFSAQQFPDLHSELNLSSLELGDSALYFCASSKDLSSTDTQYFGPGTRLTVL.

In its sample, this clonotype is medium-sized (0.01 to 0.1%). J is TRBJ1-2 and V is TRBV9; no definite D call. CDR1 is SGDLS and CDR2 is YYNGEE in the germline V gene. The V end lost 4 bases, the J end lost 5 bases, and 18 bases lay between the germline ends. The CDR3 covers 15 residues. CDR3 coding DNA: TGTGCCAGCAGCCCGAGACGGGGAGACCTTTATGGCTACACCTTC. Amino acid sequence: CASSPRRGDLYGYTF.

This clonotype was seen ten or more times. This rearrangement joins TRBV9 to TRBJ2-1; D is unclear. The CDR3 has 15 amino acids. Looked up from germline, CDR1 is SGDLS and CDR2 is YYNGEE. V was shortened by 3 bases and J by 0 bases, with 10 bases between the two germline ends. Here the CDR3 reads CASSAPDSSYNEQFF. The CDR3 DNA follows: TGTGCCAGCAGCGCCCCGGATAGCTCCTACAATGAGCAGTTCTTC. Drawing the rest from reference TRBV9 and TRBJ2-1, the complete variable domain is DSGVTQTPKHLITATGQRVTLRCSPRSGDLSVYWYQQSLDQGLQFLIQYYNGEERAKGNILERFSAQQFPDLHSELNLSSLELGDSALYFCASSAPDSSYNEQFFGPGTRLTVL.

This clonotype has at least ten counts. The J gene is TRBJ1-1, the V gene TRBV9; D is uncertain. Germline lookup yields CDR1 SGDLS and CDR2 YYNGEE. V lost 7 bases and J lost 0, with 10 bases in between. This CDR3 comprises 13 residues. DNA for the CDR3: TGTGCCAGCGGTGGGCAGCTGAACACTGAAGCTTTCTTT. Translated: CASGGQLNTEAFF.

This clonotype was picked up a small number of times. This chain joins TRBV9 and TRBJ2-1, with 11 positions matching TRBD2. CDR1 is SGDLS and CDR2 is YYNGEE in the germline V gene. The trim removed 1 base at V and 4 bases at J, leaving 1 base unmatched. The CDR3 is made up of 15 amino acids. The CDR3 nucleotides are TGTGCCAGCAGCGTACGACTAGCGGGGTACAATGAGCAGTTCTTC. Amino acids: CASSVRLAGYNEQFF. The full variable domain, in which reference TRBV9 and TRBJ2-1 provide the parts outside the CDR3, is DSGVTQTPKHLITATGQRVTLRCSPRSGDLSVYWYQQSLDQGLQFLIQYYNGEERAKGNILERFSAQQFPDLHSELNLSSLELGDSALYFCASSVRLAGYNEQFFGPGTRLTVL.

This clonotype was found many times. V and J are TRBV9 and TRBJ1-1; D is possibly TRBD1 (6 bases). Germline V gene lookup returns CDR1 SGDLS and CDR2 YYNGEE. V lost 1 base, J lost 3 bases, and 10 bases lay in between. The CDR3 spans 14 residues. The CDR3 spells CASSVLSGDTEAFF. As DNA, the CDR3 is TGTGCCAGCAGCGTACTGTCAGGGGACACTGAAGCTTTCTTT.

This clonotype was picked up many times. V gene TRBV9 combines with J gene TRBJ1-1; 7 bases are a match to TRBD1. The CDR3 consists of 12 residues. V shed 4 bases and J 7 bases; nucleotides not matched to a gene: 4. In germline, CDR1 is SGDLS, CDR2 YYNGEE. CDR3 coding DNA: TGTGCCAGCAGCCCAGGGGGATATGAAGCTTTCTTT. The encoded protein is CASSPGGYEAFF.

This clonotype was counted between two and nine times. This chain connects TRBV9 to TRBJ2-5; no firm D call. Looked up from germline, CDR1 is SGDLS and CDR2 is YYNGEE. V lost 3 bases and J 4 bases, leaving 7 bases between the germline ends. The CDR3 contains 12 residues. CDR3 DNA: TGTGCCAGCAGCGAATTCGGAGAGACCCAGTACTTC. It codes for CASSEFGETQYF.

This clonotype was counted many times. This rearrangement joins TRBV9 to TRBJ2-7; tentative D call: TRBD1 (5 bases). This CDR3 has 12 residues. Per germline, CDR1 SGDLS and CDR2 YYNGEE. Trimming took 7 bases from V and 0 from J, leaving 8 bases between them. The DNA of the CDR3 is TGTGCCAGCCAGGGAAACTCCTACGAGCAGTACTTC. This codes for CASQGNSYEQYF.